This entry features one T cell receptor (beta chain) sequence. The CDR3 sequence is 18 residues long. From germline, CDR1 is MDHEN and CDR2 SYDVKM. V lost 2 bases, J lost 3 bases, and 21 bases lay in between. The sample originates from a study of technical replicates of blood from a few donors. Profiling relied on immunoSEQ multiplex PCR, and the TCRdb table lists in-frame clones only, not all of them. Here the sample spans around 16,000 clones, about nine tenths being singletons. This TCR was sampled from a human donor in good health. Sequencing was performed on PBMCs. The genes are TRBV28 and TRBJ2-3; D is possibly TRBD1 (5 bases). This chain's CDR3 is CASSLPQGSGKGTDTQYF. The CDR3 DNA is TGTGCCAGCAGTTTACCCCAAGGAAGTGGGAAGGGGACAGATACGCAGTATTTT. The full variable domain, its missing parts supplied by reference TRBV28 and TRBJ2-3, is DVKVTQSSRYLVKRTGEKVFLECVQDMDHENMFWYRQDPGLGLRLIYFSYDVKMKEKGDIPEGYSVSREKKERFSLILESASTNQTSMYLCASSLPQGSGKGTDTQYFGPGTRLTVL.